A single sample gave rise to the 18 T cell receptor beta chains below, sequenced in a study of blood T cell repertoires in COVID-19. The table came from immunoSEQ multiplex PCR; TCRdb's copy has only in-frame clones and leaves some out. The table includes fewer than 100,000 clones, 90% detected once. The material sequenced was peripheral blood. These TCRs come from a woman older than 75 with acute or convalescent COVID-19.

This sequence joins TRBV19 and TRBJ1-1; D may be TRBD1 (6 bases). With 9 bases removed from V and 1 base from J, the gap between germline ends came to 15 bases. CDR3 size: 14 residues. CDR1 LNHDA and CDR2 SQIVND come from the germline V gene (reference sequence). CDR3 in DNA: TGTGCCAGCAGCTACAGGGCTGAGAACACTGAAGCTTTCTTT. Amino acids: CASSYRAENTEAFF.

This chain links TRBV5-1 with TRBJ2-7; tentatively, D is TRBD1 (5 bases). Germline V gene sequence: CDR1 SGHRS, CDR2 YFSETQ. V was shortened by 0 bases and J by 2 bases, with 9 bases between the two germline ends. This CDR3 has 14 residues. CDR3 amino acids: CASSLGRATYEQYF. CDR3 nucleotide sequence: TGCGCCAGCAGCTTGGGCAGGGCAACCTACGAGCAGTACTTC.

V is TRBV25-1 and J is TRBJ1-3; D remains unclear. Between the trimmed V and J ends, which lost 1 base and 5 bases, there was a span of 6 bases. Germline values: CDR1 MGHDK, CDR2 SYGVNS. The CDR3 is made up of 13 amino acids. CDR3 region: CASSEWQRNTIYF. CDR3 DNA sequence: TGTGCCAGCAGTGAATGGCAGAGAAACACCATATATTTT.

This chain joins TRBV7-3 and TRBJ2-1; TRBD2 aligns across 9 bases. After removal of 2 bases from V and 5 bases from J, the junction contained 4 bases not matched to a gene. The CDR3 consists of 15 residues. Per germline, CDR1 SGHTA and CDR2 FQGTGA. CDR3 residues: CASSLGGRVDNEQFF. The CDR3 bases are TGTGCCAGCAGCTTAGGCGGGAGGGTCGACAATGAGCAGTTCTTC.

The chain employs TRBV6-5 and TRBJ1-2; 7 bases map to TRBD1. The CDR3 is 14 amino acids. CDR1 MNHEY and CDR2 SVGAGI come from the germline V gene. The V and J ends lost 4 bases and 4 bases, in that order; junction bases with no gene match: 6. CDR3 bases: TGTGCCAGCAGTTCAGGGGGGCAGGGCTATGGCTACACCTTC. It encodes CASSSGGQGYGYTF.

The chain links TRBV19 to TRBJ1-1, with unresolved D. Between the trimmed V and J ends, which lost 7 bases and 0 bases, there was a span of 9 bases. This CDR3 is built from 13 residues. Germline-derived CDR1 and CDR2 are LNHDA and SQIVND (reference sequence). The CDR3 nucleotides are TGTGCCAGTACATTGACACTGAACACTGAAGCTTTCTTT. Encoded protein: CASTLTLNTEAFF.

The CDR3 reads CASSALDGGYEQYF. The CDR3, as DNA: TGTGCCAGCAGCGCCCTTGACGGAGGCTACGAGCAGTACTTC. The rearrangement uses TRBV9 and TRBJ2-7; tentatively, D is TRBD2 (5 bases). The V end was cut by 3 bases, the J end by 3 bases, with 13 bases between. CDR1 is SGDLS and CDR2 is YYNGEE in the germline V gene. CDR3 length: 14 residues. Looking up the rest from reference TRBV9 and TRBJ2-7 gives the full variable domain: DSGVTQTPKHLITATGQRVTLRCSPRSGDLSVYWYQQSLDQGLQFLIQYYNGEERAKGNILERFSAQQFPDLHSELNLSSLELGDSALYFCASSALDGGYEQYFGPGTRLTVT.

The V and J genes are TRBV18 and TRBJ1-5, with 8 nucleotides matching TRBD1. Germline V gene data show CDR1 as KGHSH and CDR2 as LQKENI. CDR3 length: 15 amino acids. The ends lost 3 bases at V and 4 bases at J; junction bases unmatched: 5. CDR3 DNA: TGTGCCAGCTCACCGGGTACAGGGGGTAATCAGCCCCAGCATTTT. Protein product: CASSPGTGGNQPQHF.

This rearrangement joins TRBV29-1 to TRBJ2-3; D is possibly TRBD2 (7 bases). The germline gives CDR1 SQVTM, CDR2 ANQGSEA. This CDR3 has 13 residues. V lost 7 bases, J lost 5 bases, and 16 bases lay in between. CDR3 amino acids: CSADRGARDTQYF. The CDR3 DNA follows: TGCAGCGCTGATCGGGGGGCGAGAGATACGCAGTATTTT.

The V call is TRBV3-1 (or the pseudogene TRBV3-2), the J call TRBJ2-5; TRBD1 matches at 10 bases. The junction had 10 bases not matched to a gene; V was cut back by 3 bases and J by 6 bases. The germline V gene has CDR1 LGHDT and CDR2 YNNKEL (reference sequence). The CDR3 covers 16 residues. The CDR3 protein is CASSQTRRQGAQTQYF. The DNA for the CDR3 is TGTGCCAGCAGCCAGACACGGAGACAGGGGGCCCAGACCCAGTACTTC.

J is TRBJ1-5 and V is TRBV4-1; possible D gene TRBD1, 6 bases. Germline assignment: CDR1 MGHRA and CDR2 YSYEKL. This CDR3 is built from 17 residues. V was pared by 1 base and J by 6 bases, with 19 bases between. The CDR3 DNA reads TGCGCCAGCAGCCAAGCCCCCATACAGGGTTTGGGTCAGCCCCAGCATTTT. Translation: CASSQAPIQGLGQPQHF.

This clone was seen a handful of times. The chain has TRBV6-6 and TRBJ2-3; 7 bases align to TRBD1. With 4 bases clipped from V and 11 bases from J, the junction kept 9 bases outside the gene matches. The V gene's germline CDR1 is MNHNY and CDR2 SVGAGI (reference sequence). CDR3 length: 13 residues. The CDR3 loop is CASSSAPTGKQYF. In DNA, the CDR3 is TGTGCCAGCAGTTCGGCCCCGACAGGGAAGCAGTATTTT.

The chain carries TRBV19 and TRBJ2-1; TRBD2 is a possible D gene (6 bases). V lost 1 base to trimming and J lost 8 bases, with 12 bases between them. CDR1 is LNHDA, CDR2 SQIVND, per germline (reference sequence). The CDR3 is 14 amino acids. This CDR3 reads CASSIVEGRYEQFF. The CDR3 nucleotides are TGTGCCAGTAGTATAGTGGAGGGGCGCTATGAGCAGTTCTTC.

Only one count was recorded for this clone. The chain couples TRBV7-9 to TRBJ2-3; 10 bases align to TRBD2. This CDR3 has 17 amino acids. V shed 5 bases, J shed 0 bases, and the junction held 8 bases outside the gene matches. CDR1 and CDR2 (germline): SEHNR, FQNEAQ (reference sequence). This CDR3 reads CASSELSSGGSTDTQYF. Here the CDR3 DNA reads TGTGCCAGCAGCGAACTATCTAGCGGGGGTAGCACAGATACGCAGTATTTT.

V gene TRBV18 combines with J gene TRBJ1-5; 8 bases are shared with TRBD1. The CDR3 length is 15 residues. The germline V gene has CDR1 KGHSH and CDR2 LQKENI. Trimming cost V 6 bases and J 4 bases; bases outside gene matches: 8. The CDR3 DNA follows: TGTGCCAGCTCGCTGGGAGGGGACAGGAATCAGCCCCAGCATTTT. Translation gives CASSLGGDRNQPQHF.

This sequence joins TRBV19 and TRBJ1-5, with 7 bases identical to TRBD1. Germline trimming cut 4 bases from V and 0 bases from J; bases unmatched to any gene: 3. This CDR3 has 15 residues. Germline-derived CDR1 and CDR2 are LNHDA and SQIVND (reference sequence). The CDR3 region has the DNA TGTGCCAGTAGTAATGCAGGGGGTAGCAATCAGCCCCAGCATTTT. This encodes CASSNAGGSNQPQHF.

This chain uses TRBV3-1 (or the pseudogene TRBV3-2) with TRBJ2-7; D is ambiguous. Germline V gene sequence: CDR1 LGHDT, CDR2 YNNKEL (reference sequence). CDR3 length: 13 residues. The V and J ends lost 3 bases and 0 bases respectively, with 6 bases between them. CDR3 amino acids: CASSHSSSYEQYF. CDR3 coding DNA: TGTGCCAGCAGCCACTCCTCCTCCTACGAGCAGTACTTC.

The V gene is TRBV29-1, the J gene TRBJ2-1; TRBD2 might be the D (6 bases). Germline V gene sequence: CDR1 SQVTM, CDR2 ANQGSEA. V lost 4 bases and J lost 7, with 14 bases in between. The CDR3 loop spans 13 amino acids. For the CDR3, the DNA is TGCAGCGTTGCTACGGGAGTGAGAAATGAGCAGTTCTTC. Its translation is CSVATGVRNEQFF.